This entry lists 3 T cell receptor beta chains sequenced from one sample in a study of cytomegalovirus exposure and HLA in healthy donors. PCR primers comprised 60 Vbeta and 13 Jbeta primers. The repertoire was sequenced with immunoSEQ multiplex PCR; TCRdb's copy has only in-frame clones and lacks some. The table includes about 160,000 clones, roughly 79% detected once. Sequenced sample: PBMCs. These receptors were taken from a man younger than 45 in good health and CMV-seronegative.

The rearrangement joins TRBV11-2 to TRBJ2-1, with 8 bases fitting TRBD2. Germline V gene sequence: CDR1 SGHAT, CDR2 FQNNGV. Trimming cost V 0 bases and J 15 bases; bases outside gene matches: 7. The CDR3 spans 13 residues. The CDR3 loop reads CASSLEGSGIMFF. CDR3 DNA sequence: TGTGCCAGCAGCTTAGAGGGTAGCGGGATAATGTTCTTC.

This clone has only a few counts. The chain joins TRBV4-3 to TRBJ2-3; TRBD1 matches at 7 bases. The CDR3 is 15 residues long. Trimming cost V 2 bases and J 6 bases; bases outside gene matches: 8. CDR1 LGHNA and CDR2 YSLEER come from the germline V gene. CDR3 sequence reads: CASSQSDRVGDTQYF. In DNA, the CDR3 is TGCGCCAGCAGCCAATCTGACAGGGTCGGGGATACGCAGTATTTT.

J is TRBJ1-6 and V is TRBV11-1; possible D gene TRBD1, 6 bases. Trimming stripped 5 bases from V and 3 bases from J, with 14 bases between. Per the germline V gene, CDR1 is SGHAT and CDR2 is FQDESV (reference sequence). The CDR3 runs to 16 residues. The CDR3 sequence is CASSLRGYVYNSPLHF. In DNA, the CDR3 is TGTGCCAGCAGCCTCAGGGGTTATGTCTATAATTCACCCCTCCACTTT.